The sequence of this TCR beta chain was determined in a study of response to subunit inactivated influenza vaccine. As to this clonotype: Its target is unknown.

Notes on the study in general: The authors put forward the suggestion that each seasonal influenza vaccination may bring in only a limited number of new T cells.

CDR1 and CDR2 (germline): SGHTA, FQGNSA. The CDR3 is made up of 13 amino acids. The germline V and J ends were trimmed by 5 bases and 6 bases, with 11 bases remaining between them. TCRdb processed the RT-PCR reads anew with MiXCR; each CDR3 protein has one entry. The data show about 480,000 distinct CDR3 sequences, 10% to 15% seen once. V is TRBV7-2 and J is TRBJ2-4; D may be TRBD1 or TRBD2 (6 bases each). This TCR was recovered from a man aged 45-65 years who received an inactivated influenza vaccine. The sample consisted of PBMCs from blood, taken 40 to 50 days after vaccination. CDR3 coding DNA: TGTGCCAGCAGCGCGGGACAAGGAAACATTCAGTACTTC. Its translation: CASSAGQGNIQYF.